The 19 T cell receptor beta chains presented below share a single source sample, sequenced in a study of technical replicates of blood from several donors. Method: immunoSEQ multiplex PCR; TCRdb's copy keeps in-frame clones and lacks some. In the table there are approximately 51,000 clones, just under 95% of which are singletons. The sequenced sample was PBMCs. Receptors originate from a human donor in good health. Some clones in this sample may be carry-over from other donors' samples.

This clone has only one observation. V gene TRBV7-2 combines with J gene TRBJ2-7; 10 bases match TRBD2. Losses at the gene ends were 1 base for V and 5 bases for J; bases not matched to a gene: 5. From germline, CDR1 is SGHTA and CDR2 FQGNSA. CDR3 length: 15 residues. DNA for the CDR3: TGTGCCAGCAGCTTAGGTAGCGGGAGGTTCGACGAGCAGTACTTC. Translated: CASSLGSGRFDEQYF. The full variable domain, with the rest looked up from reference TRBV7-2 and TRBJ2-7, is GAGVSQSPSNKVTEKGKDVELRCDPISGHTALYWYRQSLGQGLEFLIYFQGNSAPDKSGLPSDRFSAERTGGSVSTLTIQRTQQEDSAVYLCASSLGSGRFDEQYFGPGTRLTVT.

The rearrangement uses TRBV6-6 and TRBJ1-6; TRBD1 matches 10 bases. Germline CDR1 MNHNY, CDR2 SVGAGI (reference sequence). Trimming took 6 bases from V and 8 from J; bases not matched to a gene: 4. The CDR3 covers 14 residues. CDR3 in amino acids: CASRPGQGDSPLHF. CDR3 bases: TGTGCCAGCAGACCCGGACAGGGGGATTCACCCCTCCACTTT.

This rearrangement joins TRBV5-1 to TRBJ2-3; 9 positions match TRBD2. With 1 base clipped from V and 3 bases from J, the junction kept 12 bases outside the gene matches. CDR3 length: 18 residues. Germline CDR1 and CDR2: SGHRS and YFSETQ. In nucleotides, the CDR3 is TGCGCCAGCAGCTTGCGGGCTAGCGGGGTTCTCGGGACAGATACGCAGTATTTT. Encoded protein: CASSLRASGVLGTDTQYF.

The gene calls are TRBV7-2 and TRBJ2-3; D gene ambiguous. The CDR3 has 16 amino acids. V was clipped by 5 bases and J by 2 bases, with 17 bases between them. Germline V gene lookup returns CDR1 SGHTA and CDR2 FQGNSA. This chain's CDR3 is CASSHANPVSTDTQYF. DNA of the CDR3: TGTGCCAGCAGCCACGCGAATCCGGTGTCCACAGATACGCAGTATTTT.

The chain recombines TRBV29-1 with TRBJ2-3; 12 bases match TRBD1. Trimming at V came to 6 bases and at J to 5 bases, leaving 9 bases not matched to a gene. This CDR3 contains 15 residues. CDR1 is SQVTM, CDR2 ANQGSEA, per germline. In nucleotides, the CDR3 is TGCAGCGTCGATGCGGGACAGGGGGCCGGAGATACGCAGTATTTT. It is translated as CSVDAGQGAGDTQYF.

The rearrangement uses TRBV11-1 and TRBJ2-2, with a tentative D call TRBD2 (5 bases). This CDR3 comprises 13 residues. Trimming removed 0 bases at V and 13 bases at J, with 12 bases between. CDR1 is SGHAT, CDR2 FQDESV, per germline (reference sequence). CDR3 in amino acids: CASSLARSAGLFF. In nucleotides, the CDR3 is TGTGCCAGCAGCTTAGCACGGTCCGCGGGGCTGTTTTTT.

This chain connects TRBV30 to TRBJ1-6; the match to TRBD1 covers 7 bases. The germline V gene has CDR1 GTSNPN and CDR2 SVGIG (reference sequence). Trimming at V came to 5 bases and at J to 7 bases, leaving 2 bases not matched to a gene. The CDR3 runs to 12 residues. The CDR3 DNA reads TGTGCCTGGGACAGGGAGAATTCACCCCTCCACTTT. This codes for CAWDRENSPLHF.

The chain links TRBV25-1 to TRBJ2-3; a possible D gene is TRBD2 (6 bases). This CDR3 spans 14 amino acids. V shed 7 bases and J shed 0 bases, with 11 bases lying between them. Germline V CDR1 and CDR2: MGHDK, SYGVNS. The CDR3 protein is CASKSGRSTDTQYF. The CDR3 DNA is TGTGCCAGCAAGAGCGGGCGTAGCACAGATACGCAGTATTTT.

V is TRBV6-1 and J is TRBJ2-4; a possible D gene is TRBD1 (6 bases). Looked up from germline, CDR1 is MNHNS and CDR2 is SASEGT. The CDR3 covers 19 residues. The V end was cut by 0 bases, the J end by 0 bases, with 18 bases between. CDR3 nucleotides: TGTGCCAGCAGTGAAGCGCTTGGCACGGTGGACAGAGCCAAAAACATTCAGTACTTC. Translated: CASSEALGTVDRAKNIQYF.

The chain employs TRBV19 and TRBJ2-7; 7 bases are shared with TRBD2. The germline gives CDR1 LNHDA, CDR2 SQIVND (reference sequence). The trim removed 7 bases at V and 3 bases at J, leaving 9 bases unmatched. The CDR3 runs to 14 residues. CDR3: CASTARASGYEQYF. The CDR3 bases are TGTGCCAGTACCGCAAGGGCTAGCGGCTACGAGCAGTACTTC.

In this sample, this clone turned up once. The chain has TRBV30 and TRBJ1-6; D may be TRBD1 (5 bases). This CDR3 is built from 13 residues. V dropped 4 bases and J dropped 8 bases, with 12 bases sitting between them. The germline V gene has CDR1 GTSNPN and CDR2 SVGIG (reference sequence). CDR3 loop: CAWKGQGYSPLHF. The CDR3 region has the DNA TGTGCCTGGAAAGGGCAGGGATATTCACCCCTCCACTTT.

This chain links TRBV1 with TRBJ2-3; TRBD2, the table's D call, lacks a check against the DNA. TRBV1 is termed a pseudogene. The CDR3 extends over 16 amino acids. This CDR3 is CTSSVGGTAALNTQYF. CDR3 in DNA: TGCACCAGCAGCGTAGGCGGGACTGCGGCGTTAAATACGCAGTATTTT.

This clone has just one count. The CDR3 region is CASSPEAGTYEQYF. Here the CDR3 DNA reads TGTGCCAGCAGCCCCGAGGCCGGGACCTACGAGCAGTACTTC. The J gene is TRBJ2-7, the V gene TRBV5-5; a weak D match, TRBD2 (5 bases). Germline V CDR1 and CDR2: SGHKS, YYEKEE (reference sequence). Between the trimmed V and J ends, which lost 4 bases and 2 bases, there was a span of 13 bases. The CDR3 loop spans 14 amino acids.

V and J are TRBV7-8 and TRBJ2-1; a possible D gene is TRBD1 (6 bases). V gave up 5 bases and J gave up 7 bases, with 18 bases separating them. Looked up from germline, CDR1 is SGHVS and CDR2 is FQNEAQ. This CDR3 comprises 15 residues. The CDR3 DNA follows: TGTGCCAGCAGCCCACGCACAGGGCGATTGAATGAGCAGTTCTTC. Translated, it gives CASSPRTGRLNEQFF.

The chain is built from TRBV5-4 and TRBJ2-3, with a tentative D call TRBD2 (5 bases). Germline values: CDR1 SGHNT, CDR2 YYREEE (reference sequence). The ends were cut back, 4 bases at V and 2 bases at J, with 8 bases in the middle. CDR3 length: 13 amino acids. As DNA, the CDR3 is TGTGCCAGCAGCCGGAGGTACACAGATACGCAGTATTTT. It encodes CASSRRYTDTQYF.

DNA for the CDR3: TGTGCCAGCAGCCGCTATGGGCCTGGGGCCAACGTCCTGACTTTC. Its translation is CASSRYGPGANVLTF. This chain joins TRBV5-6 and TRBJ2-6; D gene uncertain. There are 15 residues in the CDR3. The germline CDR1 and CDR2 sequences are SGHDT and YYEEEE. The V and J ends lost 4 bases and 2 bases respectively, with 10 bases between them.

The chain recombines TRBV12-5 with TRBJ1-6; 8 bases line up with TRBD1. V was pared by 0 bases and J by 11 bases, with 9 bases of the junction left unmatched. CDR3 length: 16 residues. Germline V gene data show CDR1 as LGHNT and CDR2 as FRNRAP. This chain's CDR3 is CASGLVGQGGRTPLHF. CDR3 DNA sequence: TGTGCTAGTGGTTTGGTCGGACAGGGCGGTAGGACACCCCTCCACTTT.

The rearrangement uses TRBV6-1 and TRBJ2-4; TRBD2 matches at 11 bases. CDR3 length: 17 amino acids. After removal of 0 bases from V and 6 bases from J, the junction contained 7 bases not matched to a gene. Germline-derived CDR1 and CDR2 are MNHNS and SASEGT. This chain's CDR3 is CASSEAGWLAGGNIQYF. For the CDR3, the DNA is TGTGCCAGCAGTGAAGCGGGGTGGCTAGCGGGGGGAAACATTCAGTACTTC.

This clone was counted once. This chain joins TRBV7-3 and TRBJ2-1, with 7 bases that match TRBD2. The J segment lost 9 bases and the V segment lost 2 bases, leaving 4 bases of the junction unmatched. The length of the CDR3 is 13 residues. Germline V lookup: CDR1 SGHTA, CDR2 FQGTGA. CDR3 sequence (DNA): TGTGCCAGCAGCTTAGCGGGAGCCGGTGAGCAGTTCTTC. Its protein product is CASSLAGAGEQFF.